These T cell receptor beta chains were read from a single sample in a study of T cells after yellow fever vaccination. TCRdb re-analysed the 5' RACE reads in MiXCR, keeping a single row per CDR3 protein. The repertoire includes 150,000 or so distinct CDR3 sequences, 6.6% of them detected once, and about 0.61% sits in the top ten. The starting material was CD4+ T cells sorted from PBMCs, obtained 10 days after the yellow fever booster vaccination. The origin of the receptors is a man aged 30 to 45 who received the YFV17D yellow fever vaccine. The conserved cysteine and the conserved F or W are not part of the CDR3 here. The size field is filled for only some rows; it gives once, few, many or a size class.

abundance: many
v_gene: TRBV3-1
CDR3aa: ASSQVADTQY

abundance: many
v_gene: TRBV5-1
CDR3aa: ASSKQGSEEQY

abundance: NA
v_gene: TRBV10-3
CDR3aa: ATREGLAGNTIY

abundance: many
v_gene: TRBV7-9
CDR3aa: ASSSDPLLYEQY

abundance: many
v_gene: TRBV7-9
CDR3aa: ASAGSWAF

abundance: many
v_gene: TRBV5-1
CDR3aa: ASSLEGAGFGNEQF

abundance: many
v_gene: TRBV6-2/TRBV6-3
CDR3aa: ASSYSKQGGYNEQF

abundance: NA
v_gene: TRBV6-5
CDR3aa: ASSSTWGLEY

abundance: NA
v_gene: TRBV30
CDR3aa: AWAGKAARETQY

abundance: many
v_gene: TRBV6-2/TRBV6-3
CDR3aa: ASLLSGSNNEQY

abundance: many
v_gene: TRBV5-1
CDR3aa: ASNSGFSAF

abundance: few
v_gene: TRBV20-1
CDR3aa: SARGGGQMGYGYT

abundance: NA
v_gene: TRBV7-2
CDR3aa: ASSTDGGTSYEQY

abundance: many
v_gene: TRBV7-2
CDR3aa: ASSLDGLAAKYEQY

abundance: many
v_gene: TRBV10-3
CDR3aa: AISEGSAYEQY

abundance: NA
v_gene: TRBV4-3
CDR3aa: ASSRSSQETQY

abundance: many
v_gene: TRBV5-1
CDR3aa: ASSSGQSYGYEQY

abundance: many
v_gene: TRBV7-9
CDR3aa: ASSVSSGSEQF

abundance: many
v_gene: TRBV7-2
CDR3aa: ASSLKEREGTDTQY

abundance: few
v_gene: TRBV5-5
CDR3aa: ASLREPNYGYT

abundance: many
v_gene: TRBV19
CDR3aa: ASSTPGGALNKPQH

abundance: many
v_gene: TRBV14
CDR3aa: ASSQGYYEQY